This T cell receptor beta chain was observed in a study of vaccination and CD4 T cells after COVID-19. The Oncomine TCR Beta short-read assay was applied to DNA of cultured CD4+ T cells. TCRdb itself ran the PCR reads through MiXCR, one entry per CDR3 protein. The data contain some 8,700 distinct CDR3 sequences, approximately 51% of them seen just once; the ten biggest clones take up under 40%. About this clonotype: Its specificity is not known. One junction end disagrees with the germline gene, perhaps due to a read error.

CDR3 size: 14 residues. Germline CDR1 and CDR2: SSHAT and FNYEAQ (reference sequence). The treatment was: roughly ten-day PBMC culture with coronavirus spike peptide pools or control peptides (ViraFEST assay). The V gene is TRBV7-7, the J gene TRBJ2-3; D gene ambiguous. The clonotype was recovered from a human donor who had recovered from COVID-19. The sample consisted of CD4+ T cells from blood, cultured in vitro. CDR3 sequence reads: CASSPLSSTDTQYF. CDR3 nucleotide sequence: TGTGCTAGCAGCCCCCTGTCCAGCACAGATACGCAGTATTTT.